The present TCR beta chain was sequenced within a study of early T cells in non-severe SARS-CoV-2 infection listed by TCRdb under 2021. With regard to the full study: Because TCR sequencing relied on bulk RNA taken from unsorted whole blood, pairing of alpha and beta chains was not possible.

Paper-wide results and their limitations: VDJdb matching was skewed toward anti-spike CD8 responses, so virus-specific expansions were likely underestimated and private and CD4 specificities were missed.

In this sample, this clonotype turned up a few times. Its antigen is unknown. No much larger clonotype is one base removed from it; base qualities were not supplied. Taken from the germline V gene, the CDR1 and CDR2 loops are SGHVS and FQNEAQ. The V and J ends are trimmed by 0 bases and 7 bases, leaving 12 bases between them. Spanning cysteine to phenylalanine, the CDR3 consists of 15 amino acids. The retained sequence is limited to the CDR3, 45 bases, with the frame set at the first base. The study was a case-control design nested within a healthcare worker cohort in London, UK, with weekly nasopharyngeal swab PCR tests and blood sampling. Between 23 and 31 March 2020, the week of the UK lockdown, healthcare workers were enrolled and then followed up weekly for as long as 16 weeks. The method behind the library was 5' RACE. Instrument on record: NextSeq 500. The TCR library protocol attached unique molecular identifiers to individual cDNA molecules to correct for sequencing error and PCR bias. Both TCR alpha and beta chains were sequenced, and tight co-correlation was observed between alpha and beta sequence abundances in each sample. Per the original workflow: V gene, J gene and CDR3 annotation of TCR sequences was performed with Decombinator V4. TCRs were defined as expanded if a significant change between any two time points was detected under a Poisson model with p below 0.0001. TCR abundances were normalised to the total number of TCRs sequenced per sample and expressed as counts per million. MAIT TCRs were defined by TRAV1-2 paired with TRAJ12, TRAJ20 or TRAJ33, and iNKT TCRs by TRAV10 paired with TRAJ18. VDJdb, accessed on 1 November 2021, was searched for TCRs annotated for CMV, EBV and SARS-CoV-2, and TCRs annotated for more than one antigen were excluded. The public reads were reprocessed in TCRdb via fastp at Q25 and MiXCR, keeping in-frame beta chains. One record per CDR3 amino acid sequence lists the most common genes and DNA. What appears here as the V and J calls and clone size reflects TCRdb's work, not the paper's. The sample includes about 72,000 distinct CDR3 sequences, with 10% observed a single time. The ten largest clones represent around 7.3% of the sample.

The material sequenced was whole blood, taken at baseline. The chain uses TRBV7-8 and TRBJ2-2; TRBD2 is a weak D gene call, 7 bases matching. The clonotype comes from an adult who was a healthcare worker with PCR-confirmed SARS-CoV-2 infection or an uninfected control (not recorded which). At the DNA level, the sequence is TGTGCCAGCAGCTTAGCCGCGGGGGCGTTCGGGGAGCTGTTTTTT. This encodes CASSLAAGAFGELFF. Here the CDR3 is joined to the reference TRBV7-8 and TRBJ2-2 genes, and the full variable domain is: GAGVSQSPRYKVAKRGQDVALRCDPISGHVSLFWYQQALGQGPEFLTYFQNEAQLDKSGLPSDRFFAERPEGSVSTLKIQRTQQEDSAVYLCASSLAAGAFGELFFGEGSRLTVL.